Following are 28 T cell receptor beta chains from one sample sequenced in a study of T-cell reconstitution after alpha-beta-depleted transplantation in children. Unique molecular identifiers were incorporated during preparation of the TCRbeta library. A single record per CDR3 protein comes from TCRdb applying MiXCR to the PCR reads. The profile shows some 840,000 distinct CDR3 sequences, about 16% of them singletons. The sample here was PBMCs, mostly from graft donor cells, taken 360 days after TCRalphabeta/CD19-depleted stem cell transplant. The receptors shown here come from a male patient between 10 and 17 years old who had a stem cell transplant for acute lymphoblastic leukemia, so the T cells may come from the graft donor.

This clonotype was recorded at least ten times. The V gene is TRBV29-1, the J gene TRBJ2-1; 11 positions match TRBD2. V shed 2 bases, J shed 8 bases, and the junction held 14 bases outside the gene matches. Germline V lookup: CDR1 SQVTM, CDR2 ANQGSEA. The CDR3 is 17 amino acids. The CDR3 sequence: CSVERELAGALGYEQFF. CDR3 sequence (DNA): TGCAGCGTTGAAAGGGAACTAGCGGGAGCCCTGGGGTATGAGCAGTTCTTC.

V and J are TRBV3-1 and TRBJ2-4; 7 bases fit TRBD1. From germline, CDR1 is LGHDT and CDR2 YNNKEL (reference sequence). CDR3 length equals 15 residues. Germline trimming cut 5 bases from V and 1 base from J; bases unmatched to any gene: 5. The chain's CDR3 is CASSRQGSAKNIQYF. CDR3 nucleotide sequence: TGTGCCAGCAGCAGACAGGGTTCGGCCAAAAACATTCAGTACTTC.

The chain couples TRBV5-1 to TRBJ1-1; D ambiguous. The germline CDR1 and CDR2 sequences are SGHRS and YFSETQ. Trimming stripped 5 bases from V and 1 base from J, with 12 bases between. CDR3 size: 14 residues. CDR3: CASSRDRKNTEAFF. CDR3 bases: TGCGCCAGCAGTCGCGACCGTAAGAACACTGAAGCTTTCTTT.

V and J are TRBV5-6 and TRBJ2-5; perhaps TRBD2 as D (7 bases). V shed 6 bases and J shed 3 bases, with 18 bases lying between them. Germline assignment: CDR1 SGHDT and CDR2 YYEEEE. The CDR3 consists of 15 residues. For the CDR3, the DNA is TGTGCCAGCATCCCGGCCAGCGGGACAAAAGAGACCCAGTACTTC. It codes for CASIPASGTKETQYF.

J is TRBJ2-3 and V is TRBV24-1; 7 nucleotides align to TRBD1. Trimming took 0 bases from V and 1 from J; bases not matched to a gene: 3. Germline V CDR1 and CDR2: KGHDR, SFDVKD. This CDR3 is 16 amino acids long. This CDR3 is CATSDLGTAGTDTQYF. The CDR3 nucleotides read TGTGCCACCAGTGATTTGGGGACAGCTGGCACAGATACGCAGTATTTT.

This chain uses TRBV4-2 with TRBJ2-7; TRBD2 matches 10 bases. Germline loops: CDR1 LGHNA, CDR2 YNFKEQ. The CDR3 runs to 13 residues. J lost 7 bases, V lost 3 bases, and 3 bases had no gene match. This chain's CDR3 is CASSQETSGEQYF. The CDR3, as DNA: TGTGCCAGCAGCCAGGAGACTAGCGGGGAGCAGTACTTC.

V usage is TRBV10-2 and J usage is TRBJ2-7, with D unresolved. Germline CDR1 and CDR2: WSHSY and SAAADI. V dropped 6 bases and J dropped 1 base, with 10 bases sitting between them. This CDR3 has 13 residues. The CDR3 region is CASRKVPSYEQYF. The CDR3 bases are TGCGCCAGCAGGAAAGTTCCATCCTACGAGCAGTACTTC.

This clonotype was seen a few times. V usage is TRBV7-9 and J usage is TRBJ1-2; 8 nucleotides line up with TRBD1. Germline values: CDR1 SEHNR, CDR2 FQNEAQ (reference sequence). The CDR3 totals 21 residues. Trimming at V came to 5 bases and at J to 3 bases, leaving 26 bases not matched to a gene. CDR3 DNA sequence: TGTGCCAGCAGCACGCGAATTATTGCCAGGGGGCGCTGGTTGGATGACTATGGCTACACCTTC. It is translated as CASSTRIIARGRWLDDYGYTF.

This chain connects TRBV15 to TRBJ1-5; 8 nucleotides match TRBD1. Trimming at V came to 3 bases and at J to 8 bases, leaving 3 bases not matched to a gene. The CDR3 has 13 amino acids. Germline V gene lookup returns CDR1 LNHNV and CDR2 YYDKDF (reference sequence). CDR3 protein: CATSRDRAKPQHF. CDR3 DNA: TGTGCCACCAGCAGGGACAGGGCGAAGCCCCAGCATTTT.

The rearrangement joins TRBV11-1 to TRBJ2-1, with TRBD2 matching 10 bases. J lost 3 bases, V lost 4 bases, and 18 bases had no gene match. The germline V gene has CDR1 SGHAT and CDR2 FQDESV (reference sequence). The CDR3 covers 20 residues. Here the CDR3 DNA reads TGTGCCAGCAGCTCTACTAGCGGGGTTTACCATCGGTCCAGCTACAATGAGCAGTTCTTC. This codes for CASSSTSGVYHRSSYNEQFF.

The chain employs TRBV18 and TRBJ1-2; tentative D call: TRBD1 (6 bases). This CDR3 region has 13 residues. V was clipped by 5 bases and J by 4 bases, with 11 bases between them. The germline CDR1 and CDR2 sequences are KGHSH and LQKENI. The CDR3 bases are TGTGCCAGCTCAGCGCCAGGGGTCTATGGCTACACCTTC. Its translation: CASSAPGVYGYTF.

V gene TRBV9 combines with J gene TRBJ2-5; D is uncertain. Germline-derived CDR1 and CDR2 are SGDLS and YYNGEE. V lost 4 bases to trimming and J lost 3 bases, with 16 bases between them. CDR3 length: 15 residues. The CDR3 coding sequence is TGTGCCAGCAGCCTCCGGGCCCAGCAGAAAGAGACCCAGTACTTC. The encoded protein is CASSLRAQQKETQYF.

Comments on this clonotype: Just one base apart from a much larger clone, this may be a read error. J is TRBJ1-5 and V is TRBV7-9, with unresolved D. The CDR3 extends over 13 amino acids. Germline lookup yields CDR1 SEHNR and CDR2 FQNEAQ (reference sequence). CDR3 in amino acids: CACSLEEGQPQHF. The CDR3 coding sequence is TGTGCCTGCAGCCTAGAGGAGGGTCAGCCCCAGCATTTT.

This clonotype was detected ten times or more. The chain uses TRBV7-2 and TRBJ2-3; D might be TRBD2 (5 bases). The CDR3 totals 16 residues. Trimming took off 2 bases at V and 3 bases at J, with 15 bases between the two ends. CDR1 is SGHTA, CDR2 FQGNSA, per germline. CDR3 nucleotide sequence: TGTGCCAGCAGCTTAAAAGGACTCCTCCTGACAGATACGCAGTATTTT. This gives the protein CASSLKGLLLTDTQYF.

This sequence joins TRBV5-1 and TRBJ2-1; 11 bases line up with TRBD2. J was trimmed by 2 bases and V by 5 bases; bases with no gene match: 6. The CDR3 is made up of 16 amino acids. Germline V gene lookup returns CDR1 SGHRS and CDR2 YFSETQ. The CDR3 coding sequence is TGCGCCAGCAGGCAGCCGGGACTAGCGGCCTACAATGAGCAGTTCTTC. Translating gives CASRQPGLAAYNEQFF.

This clonotype was recorded many times. A read error may produce the germline difference seen at one junction end. The chain has TRBV5-1 and TRBJ2-1; 11 bases fit TRBD2. Germline-derived CDR1 and CDR2 are SGHRS and YFSETQ. There are 16 residues in the CDR3. CDR3 in DNA: TGTGCCAGCAGCTTTATAGCGGGAGGGCCTTACAATGAGCAGTTCTTC. This gives the protein CASSFIAGGPYNEQFF.

The chain couples TRBV18 to TRBJ1-2; D unclear. CDR3 length: 13 residues. V gave up 3 bases and J gave up 8 bases, with 13 bases separating them. Per the germline V gene, CDR1 is KGHSH and CDR2 is LQKENI. CDR3 sequence: CASSPFGREGYTF. As DNA, the CDR3 is TGTGCCAGCTCACCCTTTGGGAGAGAGGGCTACACCTTC.

This clonotype has a handful of counts. The rearrangement uses TRBV20-1 and TRBJ2-1; 13 bases line up with TRBD2. The CDR3 is 14 amino acids. J was trimmed by 9 bases and V by 5 bases; bases with no gene match: 7. Germline V gene data show CDR1 as DFQATT and CDR2 as SNEGSKA (reference sequence). CDR3 region: CSAEGLAGVGEQFF. As DNA, the CDR3 is TGCAGTGCTGAAGGACTAGCGGGAGTAGGTGAGCAGTTCTTC.

V is TRBV9 and J is TRBJ2-2, with D tentatively TRBD2 (6 bases). The CDR3 covers 16 residues. Germline V gene lookup returns CDR1 SGDLS and CDR2 YYNGEE. Trimming stripped 1 base from V and 2 bases from J, with 12 bases between. CDR3 sequence: CASSVFGRGNTGELFF. The CDR3 DNA reads TGTGCCAGCAGCGTATTCGGGCGGGGAAACACCGGGGAGCTGTTTTTT.

This clonotype came up a few times. The rearrangement links TRBV20-1 to TRBJ2-2; D could derive from TRBD1 or TRBD2 (5 bases each). V was pared by 1 base and J by 0 bases, with 18 bases between. The CDR3 has 18 residues. CDR1 is DFQATT and CDR2 is SNEGSKA in the germline V gene (reference sequence). The CDR3 here is CSARGPTGTAPNTGELFF. The CDR3 DNA sequence: TGCAGTGCTAGAGGGCCCACTGGGACGGCCCCGAACACCGGGGAGCTGTTTTTT.

Many counts were recorded for this clonotype. The rearrangement joins TRBV4-3 to TRBJ2-4, with 10 positions matching TRBD2. The CDR3 spans 19 residues. With 2 bases clipped from V and 0 bases from J, the junction kept 10 bases outside the gene matches. Looked up from germline, CDR1 is LGHNA and CDR2 is YSLEER. The CDR3 reads CASSQRPSGSDVAKNIQYF. CDR3 sequence (DNA): TGCGCCAGCAGCCAACGACCTAGCGGGAGTGATGTAGCCAAAAACATTCAGTACTTC.

The chain has TRBV15 and TRBJ2-1; unclear D gene. The V gene lost 5 bases and the J gene lost 10 bases, with 15 bases spanning the gap. Germline V CDR1 and CDR2: LNHNV, YYDKDF (reference sequence). The CDR3 totals 13 residues. The CDR3 sequence: CATSSFVGSEQFF. CDR3 coding DNA: TGTGCCACCAGCTCCTTTGTGGGTAGCGAGCAGTTCTTC.

The chain links TRBV5-1 to TRBJ2-3; tentatively, D is TRBD2 (7 bases). The ends were cut back, 0 bases at V and 3 bases at J, with 14 bases in the middle. This CDR3 comprises 16 residues. CDR1 and CDR2 from the germline V gene are SGHRS and YFSETQ. The CDR3 DNA follows: TGCGCCAGCAGCTTGGAGGGGGGGGGAAGAACAGATACGCAGTATTTT. Protein sequence: CASSLEGGGRTDTQYF.

The genes are TRBV11-2 and TRBJ2-1, with D maybe TRBD1 (5 bases). V was trimmed by 0 bases and J by 8 bases, leaving 14 bases between them. CDR1 is SGHAT, CDR2 FQNNGV, per germline. The CDR3 covers 15 residues. The chain's CDR3 is CASSLDRVMRHEQFF. CDR3 bases: TGTGCCAGCAGCTTAGACAGGGTTATGCGTCATGAGCAGTTCTTC.

V is TRBV5-1 and J is TRBJ2-1, with 15 bases fitting TRBD2. Germline values: CDR1 SGHRS, CDR2 YFSETQ. V was clipped by 4 bases and J by 2 bases; unmatched bases: 10. CDR3 size: 19 residues. CDR3 sequence reads: CASSRAGLAGGTAYNEQFF. The DNA for the CDR3 is TGCGCCAGCAGCCGGGCGGGACTAGCGGGAGGAACGGCCTACAATGAGCAGTTCTTC.

This rearrangement joins TRBV5-1 to TRBJ2-7, with 7 bases that match TRBD1. Germline lookup yields CDR1 SGHRS and CDR2 YFSETQ. The J segment lost 4 bases and the V segment lost 4 bases, leaving 8 bases of the junction unmatched. The CDR3 runs 14 residues. This CDR3 reads CASSTRDSVYEQYF. DNA for the CDR3: TGCGCCAGCAGCACCCGGGACAGCGTTTACGAGCAGTACTTC.

This clonotype was found a few times. The chain recombines TRBV5-4 with TRBJ1-1; D gene unclear. V lost 6 bases and J 2 bases, leaving 11 bases between the germline ends. Germline-derived CDR1 and CDR2 are SGHNT and YYREEE (reference sequence). The CDR3 has 13 amino acids. The CDR3 region is CASNVGVNTEAFF. The CDR3 DNA is TGTGCCAGCAACGTCGGGGTTAACACTGAAGCTTTCTTT.

This clonotype was seen a few times. The J gene is TRBJ2-4, the V gene TRBV5-1; D may be TRBD2 (5 bases). The CDR3 spans 18 residues. The germline gives CDR1 SGHRS, CDR2 YFSETQ. Between the trimmed V and J ends, which lost 0 bases and 3 bases, there was a span of 19 bases. The CDR3 loop reads CASSLEGGPGPSKNIQYF. The CDR3 DNA reads as TGCGCCAGCAGCTTGGAGGGCGGGCCTGGGCCTAGCAAAAACATTCAGTACTTC.